This T cell receptor (beta chain) was identified in a study of Tregs in tolerant kidney transplant recipients. Of note for this clone: Its antigen is not identified.

Study observations and caveats: The most relevant donor-specific Treg TCRbeta repertoire apparently came from expansion with activated donor B cells. Few patients were studied, so findings need validation in larger groups.

The V gene's germline CDR1 is SGHVS and CDR2 FQNEAQ. The CDR3 extends over 17 amino acids. After removal of 4 bases from V and 5 bases from J, the junction contained 12 bases not matched to a gene. CD4+CD25+CD127- Tregs, CD4+CD25- non-Tregs, CD4 and CD8 cells were sorted. Sequencing used immunoSEQ multiplex PCR; TCRdb keeps in-frame clones, though not all of them. The profile shows some 88,000 clones, roughly 92% of them singletons. Material: CD8+ T cells from blood. The TCR sequence derives from a human donor in good health. This chain uses TRBV7-8 with TRBJ2-7; 12 bases are a match to TRBD1. The CDR3 DNA reads as TGTGCCAGCAGCTCGCCGGGACAGGGGGCCTCCGCGGACGAGCAGTACTTC. Translation: CASSSPGQGASADEQYF.